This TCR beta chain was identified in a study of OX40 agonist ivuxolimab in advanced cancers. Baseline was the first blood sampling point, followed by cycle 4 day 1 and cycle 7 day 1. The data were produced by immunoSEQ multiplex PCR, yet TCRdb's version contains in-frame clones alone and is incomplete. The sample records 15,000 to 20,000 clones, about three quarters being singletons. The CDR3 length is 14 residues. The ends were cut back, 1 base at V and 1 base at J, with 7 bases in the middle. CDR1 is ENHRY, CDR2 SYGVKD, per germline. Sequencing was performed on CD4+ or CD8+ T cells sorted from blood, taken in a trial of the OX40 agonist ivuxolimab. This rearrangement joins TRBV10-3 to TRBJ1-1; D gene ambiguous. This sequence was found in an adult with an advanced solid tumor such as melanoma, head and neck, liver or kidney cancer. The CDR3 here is CAISEFSGNTEAFF. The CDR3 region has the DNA TGTGCCATCAGTGAGTTTTCGGGGAACACTGAAGCTTTCTTT.